This T cell receptor (beta chain) was sequenced for a study of shared clonotypes between healthy human individuals. The sample holds one count of this clone. What it binds is not known. Several immunoSEQ plates held equal portions of the genomic DNA taken from each subset. Sequenced by immunoSEQ multiplex PCR; TCRdb stores in-frame clones only, minus some. This table has some 2 million clones, roughly 96% appearing once. V trimming: 3 bases; J trimming: 4 bases; junction bases outside the gene matches: 7. This CDR3 spans 16 amino acids. Germline assignment: CDR1 SGDLS and CDR2 YYNGEE. Points from the study as a whole: With a handful of donors compared, around 5.4% of naive CD4 clonotypes were shared. Naive subsets tended to show greater estimated richness than memory subsets. Incomplete sequencing of sorted subsets was indicated by rarefaction despite large depth.

Input material: naive CD4+ T cells sorted from blood. Indicated subset: CD45RA+ positively selected. V is TRBV9 and J is TRBJ2-3, with TRBD2 matching over 11 bases. The sequence came from a man aged 18 to 30 in good health. CDR3 coding DNA: TGTGCCAGCAGCGCTACACTAGCGGGGGTGCCAGATACGCAGTATTTT. Encoded protein: CASSATLAGVPDTQYF.